Shown below are 20 T cell receptor beta chains from a single sample sequenced in a study of graft-versus-host responses after intestinal transplantation. Responders that carried the CFSE label, some 200,000 of them, were plated with some 200,000 irradiated, violet-dye-labeled stimulator cells. Sequenced by immunoSEQ multiplex PCR; TCRdb stores in-frame clones only, minus some. The sample has approximately 15,000 clones, around two fifths seen once. The sequences come from alloreactive CD8+ T cells from a mixed lymphocyte reaction culture, collected before intestinal transplant. As to subset: CFSE-low proliferating T cells sorted from approximately 6-day pre-transplant mixed lymphocyte reaction (GvH or HvG direction). The receptors originated from a human patient who received an intestinal transplant.

The chain combines TRBV14 with TRBJ2-1; 7 positions match TRBD2. V was pared by 3 bases and J by 3 bases, with 5 bases of the junction left unmatched. This CDR3 comprises 15 residues. CDR1 and CDR2 (germline): SGHDN, FVKESK. CDR3 sequence (DNA): TGTGCCAGCAGCCAGCTGACTAGCTACTACAATGAGCAGTTCTTC. Residues: CASSQLTSYYNEQFF.

V is TRBV19 and J is TRBJ2-7; 9 bases are shared with TRBD1. CDR3 size: 14 residues. CDR1 and CDR2 (germline): LNHDA, SQIVND (reference sequence). V gave up 3 bases and J gave up 7 bases; unmatched junction bases: 7. For the CDR3, the DNA is TGTGCCAGTAGTATGGGGACAGGGTTTCCAGAGCAGTACTTC. Its protein is CASSMGTGFPEQYF.

The chain is built from TRBV2 and TRBJ2-4; TRBD2 aligns across 8 bases. The CDR3 runs 13 residues. CDR1 SNHLY and CDR2 FYNNEI come from the germline V gene. The CDR3 loop is CARREVAKNIQYF. The CDR3 bases are TGTGCGAGGCGGGAGGTAGCCAAAAACATTCAGTACTTC.

J is TRBJ1-1 and V is TRBV6-6; no definite D call. Germline values: CDR1 MNHNY, CDR2 SVGAGI (reference sequence). The germline V and J ends were trimmed by 0 bases and 8 bases, with 10 bases remaining between them. The CDR3 has 13 residues. The CDR3 sequence: CASSYSWQAEAFF. The DNA of the CDR3 is TGTGCCAGCAGTTACTCGTGGCAGGCCGAAGCTTTCTTT.

The gene calls are TRBV6-6 and TRBJ1-2; D uncertain. The V and J ends lost 6 bases and 2 bases respectively, with 16 bases between them. CDR1 and CDR2 from the germline V gene are MNHNY and SVGAGI (reference sequence). This CDR3 spans 15 amino acids. The CDR3 nucleotides read TGTGCCAGCAGACGCCTGAGGAGGGTCAACTATGGCTACACCTTC. Translated, it gives CASRRLRRVNYGYTF.

V gene TRBV7-8 combines with J gene TRBJ2-5, with 10 bases aligning to TRBD2. Trimming cost V 4 bases and J 3 bases; bases outside gene matches: 11. The CDR3 is 17 amino acids. From germline, CDR1 is SGHVS and CDR2 FQNEAQ. For the CDR3, the DNA is TGTGCCAGCAGCTCCTTTACGTCCGGGACTAGCGAAGAGACCCAGTACTTC. This translates into CASSSFTSGTSEETQYF.

The chain employs TRBV18 and TRBJ2-7; D unresolved. This CDR3 is built from 14 residues. V lost 3 bases and J 3 bases, leaving 12 bases between the germline ends. Germline CDR1 and CDR2: KGHSH and LQKENI. The CDR3 here is CASSPVRLRYEQYF. DNA for the CDR3: TGTGCCAGCTCACCCGTAAGGCTCCGCTACGAGCAGTACTTC. Complete variable domain (other parts from reference TRBV18 and TRBJ2-7): NAGVMQNPRHLVRRRGQEARLRCSPMKGHSHVYWYRQLPEEGLKFMVYLQKENIIDESGMPKERFSAEFPKEGPSILRIQQVVRGDSAAYFCASSPVRLRYEQYFGPGTRLTVT.

This clone was seen a few times. CDR3 coding DNA: TGTGCCTCCGGCTCGATCGTGGATTGGCCAGATACGCAGTATTTT. Its protein is CASGSIVDWPDTQYF. The V gene is TRBV9, the J gene TRBJ2-3, with D uncertain. With 10 bases removed from V and 4 bases from J, the gap between germline ends came to 22 bases. CDR3 size: 15 residues. Germline V gene lookup returns CDR1 SGDLS and CDR2 YYNGEE.

The chain links TRBV5-1 to TRBJ2-7; 7 bases map to TRBD2. CDR1 is SGHRS and CDR2 is YFSETQ in the germline V gene. The V segment lost 1 base and the J segment 0 bases; nucleotides outside the gene matches: 4. The CDR3 sequence is 15 residues long. The DNA of the CDR3 is TGCGCCAGCAGCTTGCGACGGACTAGCTCCTACGAGCAGTACTTC. Translation gives CASSLRRTSSYEQYF.

This clone was seen only a few times. The rearrangement uses TRBV4-3 and TRBJ2-7; D is ambiguous. The CDR3 totals 14 residues. The germline V gene has CDR1 LGHNA and CDR2 YSLEER. Trimming removed 2 bases from V and 0 bases from J, with 8 bases in between. The CDR3 coding sequence is TGCGCCAGCAGCCAAATCGTAGTCTCCTACGAGCAGTACTTC. This gives the protein CASSQIVVSYEQYF.

Here the CDR3 DNA reads TGTGCCAGCAGCGCAAATGGGGGAGGGGTAGAAAAACTGTTTTTT. It translates to CASSANGGGVEKLFF. The chain combines TRBV9 with TRBJ1-4, with D maybe TRBD1 (5 bases). The length of the CDR3 is 15 residues. Trimming removed 3 bases from V and 8 bases from J, with 17 bases in between. The germline gives CDR1 SGDLS, CDR2 YYNGEE.

The chain combines TRBV12-2 with TRBJ2-7; TRBD2 is the table's D call, not checked against the DNA. TRBV12-2 is recorded as a pseudogene. CDR3 length equals 16 residues. The CDR3 sequence: CASRLAEREAAHEQYF. CDR3 bases: TGTGCAAGTCGCTTAGCCGAGCGGGAGGCGGCCCACGAGCAGTACTTC.

The rearrangement uses TRBV19 and TRBJ1-6; no definite D call. The ends were cut back, 4 bases at V and 4 bases at J, with 17 bases in the middle. The CDR3 has 17 residues. From germline, CDR1 is LNHDA and CDR2 SQIVND (reference sequence). Here the CDR3 DNA reads TGTGCCAGTAGTAGTGGGTCGGCGCAGAATTATAATTCACCCCTCCACTTT. This codes for CASSSGSAQNYNSPLHF.

This clone is medium-sized (0.01 to 0.1%) in the sample. The rearrangement uses TRBV2 and TRBJ1-3; the D gene is possibly TRBD1 (5 bases). This CDR3 has 15 amino acids. Trimming left V 6 bases short and J 0 bases short, with 12 bases between. Per germline, CDR1 SNHLY and CDR2 FYNNEI. CDR3 amino acids: CASRETADSGNTIYF. The CDR3 DNA reads as TGTGCCAGCAGGGAGACAGCTGACTCTGGAAACACCATATATTTT.

This chain uses TRBV16 with TRBJ1-2; 7 bases are a match to TRBD1. This CDR3 spans 16 amino acids. The V segment lost 4 bases and the J segment 2 bases; nucleotides outside the gene matches: 10. Germline values: CDR1 KGHSY, CDR2 FQNENV. The CDR3 sequence: CASSLQQGQGNYGYTF. DNA of the CDR3: TGTGCCAGCAGCCTTCAACAGGGGCAAGGGAACTATGGCTACACCTTC.

This clone appeared a few times. The chain has TRBV4-2 and TRBJ2-5; D is ambiguous. Deletions cut 0 bases from V and 3 bases from J, with 8 bases between. Per the germline V gene, CDR1 is LGHNA and CDR2 is YNFKEQ. This CDR3 is 14 amino acids long. The CDR3 nucleotides are TGTGCCAGCAGCCAAGAAATAGCTGAAGAGACCCAGTACTTC. It is translated as CASSQEIAEETQYF.

This clone was detected once. The sample carries other DNA sequences with the same CDR3. The V call is TRBV5-1, the J call TRBJ1-3; D remains ambiguous. V lost 0 bases, J lost 4 bases, and 14 bases lay in between. CDR1 SGHRS and CDR2 YFSETQ come from the germline V gene. This CDR3 has 16 amino acids. The CDR3: CASSLVGSEEGNTIYF. The DNA of the CDR3 is TGCGCCAGCAGCTTGGTAGGATCGGAAGAAGGAAACACCATATATTTT.

CDR3 residues: CASRRGIATHHHNSPLHF. CDR3 nucleotide sequence: TGTGCCAGCAGACGCGGAATAGCTACACATCATCATAATTCACCCCTCCACTTT. The V and J genes are TRBV21-1 and TRBJ1-6. TRBV21-1 is a known pseudogene. The CDR3 has 18 amino acids.

The V and J genes are TRBV6-5 and TRBJ1-2; 7 bases are shared with TRBD1. CDR3 size: 14 residues. The trim removed 4 bases at V and 4 bases at J, leaving 6 bases unmatched. Germline CDR1 MNHEY, CDR2 SVGAGI. CDR3 amino acids: CASSSRTGSYGYTF. CDR3 nucleotides: TGTGCCAGCAGTTCCCGGACAGGATCCTATGGCTACACCTTC.

This clone was seen a few times. The J gene is TRBJ1-1, the V gene TRBV7-6; D is undetermined. The germline V gene encodes CDR1 SGHVS and CDR2 FNYEAQ. CDR3 length equals 14 residues. V was pared by 5 bases and J by 1 base, with 11 bases between. CDR3 DNA sequence: TGTGCCAGCAGCCAGCACGAGGGGAACACTGAAGCTTTCTTT. Its translation is CASSQHEGNTEAFF.